Following are 7 T cell receptor beta chains from one sample sequenced in a study of blood T cell repertoires in COVID-19. Using immunoSEQ multiplex PCR, the repertoire was profiled, and TCRdb retains in-frame clones only, with some absent. The sample records 500,000 to 600,000 clones, roughly nine tenths being singletons. Material for sequencing was peripheral blood. Receptors were obtained from a woman in her forties or fifties with COVID-19, enrolled during active disease.

The chain links TRBV2 to TRBJ2-3; tentative D call: TRBD2 (6 bases). Between the trimmed V and J ends, which lost 7 bases and 0 bases, there was a span of 17 bases. Germline V gene data show CDR1 as SNHLY and CDR2 as FYNNEI. The length of the CDR3 is 16 residues. CDR3 protein: CASNSDLGGSTDTQYF. CDR3 sequence (DNA): TGTGCCAGCAACTCTGACCTCGGGGGAAGCACAGATACGCAGTATTTT.

V usage is TRBV6-1 and J usage is TRBJ2-5; TRBD1 agrees at 7 bases. The germline V gene encodes CDR1 MNHNS and CDR2 SASEGT. Losses at the gene ends were 2 bases for V and 2 bases for J; bases not matched to a gene: 5. The CDR3 consists of 15 residues. CDR3 DNA sequence: TGTGCCAGCAGTGAAAAGGGACAGTATCAAGAGACCCAGTACTTC. Translating it yields CASSEKGQYQETQYF.

The V call is TRBV24-1, the J call TRBJ1-1; TRBD1 matches at 12 bases. CDR1 is KGHDR, CDR2 SFDVKD, per germline. This CDR3 contains 17 residues. J lost 1 base, V lost 5 bases, and 7 bases had no gene match. The CDR3 is CATSGPGQGAGNTEAFF. The CDR3 region has the DNA TGTGCCACCAGTGGCCCGGGACAGGGGGCTGGGAACACTGAAGCTTTCTTT.

The chain employs TRBV5-1 and TRBJ1-4; D might be TRBD1 (6 bases). V was pared by 1 base and J by 8 bases, with 9 bases between. There are 13 residues in the CDR3. The germline gives CDR1 SGHRS, CDR2 YFSETQ. Here the CDR3 DNA reads TGCGCCAGCAGCTTGACAGGGTTGGAAAAACTGTTTTTT. Its protein is CASSLTGLEKLFF.

CDR3 DNA: TGTGCCAGCAGCTCCATCGCCACAGGGGAGGGCTACACCTTC. Translation: CASSSIATGEGYTF. This sequence joins TRBV28 and TRBJ1-2, with 7 nucleotides matching TRBD1. V gave up 6 bases and J gave up 8 bases; unmatched junction bases: 12. Germline CDR1 is MDHEN and CDR2 is SYDVKM. This CDR3 has 14 amino acids.

This clone was detected only a few times. The chain recombines TRBV3-1 (or the pseudogene TRBV3-2) with TRBJ1-6; D remains ambiguous. The V end lost 4 bases, the J end lost 2 bases, and 6 bases lay between the germline ends. This CDR3 has 14 residues. Germline lookup yields CDR1 LGHDT and CDR2 YNNKEL (reference sequence). The CDR3 DNA sequence: TGTGCCAGCAGCCCAGGCGCCTATAATTCACCCCTCCACTTT. Translating gives CASSPGAYNSPLHF.

The chain employs TRBV5-4 and TRBJ2-7; D unclear. V was cut by 3 bases and J by 2 bases, with 15 bases left in between. The CDR3 is 15 residues long. In germline, CDR1 is SGHNT, CDR2 YYREEE (reference sequence). The CDR3 nucleotides are TGTGCCAGCAGCTCCTTCCTGGCGGTTGCCTACGAGCAGTACTTC. Translation gives CASSSFLAVAYEQYF. Together with reference TRBV5-4 and TRBJ2-7, the CDR3 gives the full variable domain: ETGVTQSPTHLIKTRGQQVTLRCSSQSGHNTVSWYQQALGQGPQFIFQYYREEENGRGNFPPRFSGLQFPNYSSELNVNALELDDSALYLCASSSFLAVAYEQYFGPGTRLTVT.